This T cell receptor beta chain was obtained from a study of CD8 T cells in ankylosing spondylitis. Whole-study results and caveats: Relatively rare in peripheral blood, disease-linked clones were also CD8+. Certain motif variants had earlier been reported in reactive arthritis synovial fluid and blood. A TCR beta motif of seven or eight highly homologous variants appeared characteristic of ankylosing spondylitis blood.

Germline-derived CDR1 and CDR2 are DFQATT and SNEGSKA (reference sequence). V lost 2 bases to trimming and J lost 3 bases; unmatched junction nucleotides: 8. The length of the CDR3 is 15 residues. TCRdb analysed the 5' RACE reads with MiXCR anew, one entry per CDR3 protein. Of about 170,000 distinct CDR3 sequences listed, approximately 20% are singletons. This clonotype has more than one count but fewer than ten. Its antigen is unknown. The TCR comes from a male donor with ankylosing spondylitis or in good health (not recorded which). The sample was blood, either unsorted or a sorted T cell fraction (not recorded which). The chain is built from TRBV20-1 and TRBJ2-7; 9 bases align to TRBD2. The CDR3 loop reads CSARRSSGTIYEQYF. The CDR3 nucleotides read TGCAGTGCTAGAAGGTCTAGCGGGACCATCTACGAGCAGTACTTC.